This T cell receptor (beta chain) came from a study of blood T cell repertoires in COVID-19. Study at large: Samples representing acute and convalescent COVID-19 were sourced from the United States, Italy and Spain. Nucleic acid was either cDNA or gDNA, and it came from T cells, B-cell-depleted T cells, or PBMCs.

The authors' processing: Amplification from reference gene primers served as the basis for estimated nucleated cell counts. Some clones are missing from TCRdb's copy, which holds only in-frame ones; the method was immunoSEQ multiplex PCR. That table gives V, J and clone size, and the DNA gave D and trimming. The sample yields 100,000 to 150,000 clones, roughly three quarters seen once. The CDR3 is made up of 15 amino acids. V lost 5 bases and J lost 10; bases outside the gene matches: 10. Germline CDR1 MGHRA, CDR2 YSYEKL. Sequencing used peripheral blood. The TCR comes from a woman aged 70 to 79 with acute or convalescent COVID-19. This chain connects TRBV4-1 to TRBJ1-6, with 8 bases aligning to TRBD1. The CDR3 DNA follows: TGCGCCAGCAGCTTCGGACAGGGAAATGGATCACCCCTCCACTTT. This sequence encodes CASSFGQGNGSPLHF.